This T cell receptor beta chain was retrieved from a study of identifying expanded T cells in peripheral blood. Study-wide results and limits: Variance in clone template counts between roughly 2-week samples significantly increased with total template count across all healthy donors.

The CDR3 is 14 amino acids. V dropped 3 bases and J dropped 3; count of bases not matched to a gene: 0. Germline V gene lookup returns CDR1 PRHDT and CDR2 FYEKMQ (reference sequence). A few counts support this clone. Its specificity is not known. During the collection period, no donor immune events like infections were recorded. Sequenced by immunoSEQ multiplex PCR; TCRdb stores in-frame clones only, minus some. The data show around 120,000 clones, 80% to 90% seen once. This chain uses TRBV13 with TRBJ2-1; 9 bases agree with TRBD2. The specimen sequenced was blood. This sequence was found in a person aged 18 to 75 in good health. The CDR3 loop is CASSLTSGYNEQFF. CDR3 nucleotide sequence: TGTGCCAGCAGCTTGACTAGCGGCTACAATGAGCAGTTCTTC.